This T cell receptor (beta chain) was observed in a study of cytomegalovirus exposure and HLA in healthy donors. The PCR was carried out with 60 Vbeta primers and 13 Jbeta primers. Profiled with immunoSEQ multiplex PCR; TCRdb holds only in-frame clones, not every one. The data show some 98,000 clones, 76% seen once. The CDR3 is 16 amino acids. V was pared by 2 bases and J by 2 bases, with 10 bases between. Germline assignment: CDR1 MNHNY and CDR2 SVGAGI (reference sequence). Sequenced material: PBMCs. The sequence was collected from a middle-aged man in good health and CMV-seronegative. The chain uses TRBV6-6 and TRBJ2-6; a weak D match, TRBD2 (5 bases). CDR3 nucleotide sequence: TGTGCCAGCAGTTACGGGAGCGGACCTGGGGCCAACGTCCTGACTTTC. Translation gives CASSYGSGPGANVLTF.